This is a list of T cell receptor beta chains from one sample in a study of regulatory T cells in long-lasting Graves disease. Each CDR3 protein is one row after TCRdb ran MiXCR on the multiplex PCR reads. The table lists a few hundred thousand distinct CDR3 sequences, around a fifth of them singletons. The specimen was peripheral blood mononuclear cells (PBMCs), collected when the disease was refractory, from a patient treated with antithyroid drugs. The receptors originated from a female donor with Graves disease. Both conserved end residues are part of each CDR3. D genes are given only for firm matches. Expanded clones are given a class, and other clones once, few, many or no size at all.

D	size	V	J	DNA	CDR3
NA	many	TRBV2	TRBJ2-2	TGTGCCAAAAGGGTCACCGGGGAGCTGTTTTTT	CAKRVTGELFF
NA	NA	TRBV5-4	TRBJ1-1	TGTGCCAGCAGCTGGTCGAGTAACACTGAAGCTTTCTTT	CASSWSSNTEAFF
TRBD1	many	TRBV28	TRBJ2-7	TGTGCCAGCCGGCTTCTGGGACAGGGGAGGTACGAGCAGTACTTC	CASRLLGQGRYEQYF
NA	NA	TRBV10-3	TRBJ2-7	TGTGCCATCAGTGAGCGGGGAGTCTACGAGCAGTACTTC	CAISERGVYEQYF
NA	NA	TRBV6-4	TRBJ2-2	TGTGCCAGCAGTGACCTACCCCTCACCGGGGAGCTGTTTTTT	CASSDLPLTGELFF
TRBD2	NA	TRBV6-1	TRBJ2-1	TGTGCCAGCAGCTACGCGGGAGTGGGGAACAATGAGCAGTTCTTC	CASSYAGVGNNEQFF
NA	many	TRBV10-3	TRBJ1-2	TGTGCCATCAGTGAGTCCGAACAGGTCTATGGCTACACCTTC	CAISESEQVYGYTF
NA	many	TRBV5-1	TRBJ2-7	TGCGCCAGCAGCTCCGGGACTGGCATGTTGGAGCAGTACTTC	CASSSGTGMLEQYF
NA	many	TRBV28	TRBJ2-1	TGTGCCAGCAGCCTTTACAATGAGCAGTTCTTC	CASSLYNEQFF
NA	few	TRBV15	TRBJ2-7	TGTGCCACCAGCAGAGATAACTCCTACGAGCAGTACTTC	CATSRDNSYEQYF
NA	few	TRBV7-2	TRBJ1-5	TGTGCCAGCAGCTTAGTAGGCAGGGATCAGCCCCAGCATTTT	CASSLVGRDQPQHF
NA	many	TRBV12-3/TRBV12-4	TRBJ2-6	TGTGCCAGCAGTCGACATCCCTCCGGGGCCAACGTCCTGACTTTC	CASSRHPSGANVLTF
NA	many	TRBV28	TRBJ1-2	TGTGCCAGCAGTTTTTCAGAGATTAACTATGGCTACACCTTC	CASSFSEINYGYTF
NA	few	TRBV7-9	TRBJ2-2	TGTGCCAGCAGATCCAACATCCGGGACGGTAACACCGGGGAGCTGTTTTTT	CASRSNIRDGNTGELFF
NA	many	TRBV11-3	TRBJ2-2	TGTGCCAGCAGCCTAGCCCGCTGGGGGTACACCGGGGAGCTGTTTTTT	CASSLARWGYTGELFF
NA	many	TRBV12-3/TRBV12-4	TRBJ2-1	TGTGCCAGCAGTTTAGGTCCAAGGAGCTCCTACAATGAGCAGTTCTTC	CASSLGPRSSYNEQFF
NA	few	TRBV12-3/TRBV12-4	TRBJ1-5	TGTGCCAGCAGTCCTTTCAACAGGAATCAGCCCCAGCATTTT	CASSPFNRNQPQHF
NA	few	TRBV29-1	TRBJ2-7	TGCAGCGGGGGGGACCCAGCCTACGAGCAGTACTTC	CSGGDPAYEQYF
NA	NA	TRBV28	TRBJ2-1	TGTGCCAGCAGTCTCTGGAGCTCCTACAATGAGCAGTTCTTC	CASSLWSSYNEQFF
NA	NA	TRBV30	TRBJ1-6	TGTGCCTGGAGGAGGATAAGGGCTTCACCCCTCCACTTT	CAWRRIRASPLHF
NA	many	TRBV12-3/TRBV12-4	TRBJ2-5	TGTGCCAGCAGCCTTCGTTGGAGCGCCCAAGAGACCCAGTACTTC	CASSLRWSAQETQYF
NA	many	TRBV11-2	TRBJ2-2	TGTGCCAGCAGCTTAGGGCGGTCCAACACCGGGGAGCTGTTTTTT	CASSLGRSNTGELFF
NA	many	TRBV12-3/TRBV12-4	TRBJ2-2	TGTGCCAGCACCGGAGGGAAGGCCGGGGAGCTGTTTTTT	CASTGGKAGELFF
NA	NA	TRBV5-6	TRBJ2-7	TGTGCCAGCAGCTTGGGCGGTGGACAGTTCTACGAGCAGTACTTC	CASSLGGGQFYEQYF
TRBD1	few	TRBV27	TRBJ2-6	TGTGCCAGCAGTACAGGACAGGGGGCGAAAGGGGCCAACGTCCTGACTTTC	CASSTGQGAKGANVLTF
TRBD2	few	TRBV11-2	TRBJ2-3	TGTGCCAGCAGCTTAGATCAGTTACTAGCGGGACCCCGGGCACGGGATACGCAGTATTTT	CASSLDQLLAGPRARDTQYF
NA	many	TRBV28	TRBJ2-2	TGTGCCAGCAGTTTATCGGGACTGTTGATCACCGGGGAGCTGTTTTTT	CASSLSGLLITGELFF
TRBD1	few	TRBV20-1	TRBJ1-1	TGCAGTGCTAGAAAGGGGGCCGGGACTTTGAACACTGAAGCTTTCTTT	CSARKGAGTLNTEAFF
TRBD1	many	TRBV2	TRBJ1-1	TGTGCCAGCAGTATTGACCAGGACAGGCCGATGAACACTGAAGCTTTCTTT	CASSIDQDRPMNTEAFF
NA	NA	TRBV5-4	TRBJ2-1	TGTGCCAGCAGCTTCGAAAGGGAGGTCTACAATGAGCAGTTCTTC	CASSFEREVYNEQFF
TRBD2	few	TRBV29-1	TRBJ2-7	TGCAGCGTTGGGGGGGGATTCGGCGAGCAGTACTTC	CSVGGGFGEQYF
NA	few	TRBV28	TRBJ2-1	TGTGCCAGCTCAATCCCCGGGACTGACAATGAGCAGTTCTTC	CASSIPGTDNEQFF
TRBD2	few	TRBV4-1	TRBJ2-5	TGCGCCAGCAGCCAAGGTCTAGCGGGAGGGGGGCAAGAGACCCAGTACTTC	CASSQGLAGGGQETQYF
TRBD1	many	TRBV9	TRBJ2-5	TGTGCCAGCAGCGTAGTAGGGGGCGTTGAGGAGACCCAGTACTTC	CASSVVGGVEETQYF
NA	many	TRBV2	TRBJ2-7	TGTGCCAGCAGTGAGGGGCGGAGCTCCTACGAGCAGTACTTC	CASSEGRSSYEQYF
NA	NA	TRBV19	TRBJ2-5	TGTGCCAGTAGCGTGAATGCCAGGGCTCTAGAGACCCAGTACTTC	CASSVNARALETQYF
TRBD2	many	TRBV28	TRBJ2-7	TGTGCCAGCAGTTCTGGGACTAGCGGGAGATCCTCCTACGAGCAGTACTTC	CASSSGTSGRSSYEQYF
NA	NA	TRBV19	TRBJ2-5	TGTGCCAGTAGTATCCTCGGCACGGGGGAGACCCAGTACTTC	CASSILGTGETQYF
NA	many	TRBV12-3/TRBV12-4	TRBJ2-7	TGTGCCAGCAGTTTGCAGCAGGGTCAGAACGAGCAGTACTTC	CASSLQQGQNEQYF
TRBD1	NA	TRBV4-2	TRBJ2-4	TGTGCCAGCAGCCAAGTCAGGGGGAGCAGGAACATTCAGTACTTC	CASSQVRGSRNIQYF
NA	NA	TRBV20-1	TRBJ2-7	TGCAGTGCTAGTCTGCCGCCCTACGAGCAGTACTTC	CSASLPPYEQYF
NA	many	TRBV2	TRBJ2-7	TGTGCCAGCAGTGTACGAGGGAGCCACGAGCAGTACTTC	CASSVRGSHEQYF
NA	NA	TRBV11-2	TRBJ2-7	TGTGCCAGCAGCTTAACCGTCGAGACTCTCGAGCAGTACTTC	CASSLTVETLEQYF
TRBD1	many	TRBV6-1	TRBJ1-2	TGTGCCAGCATCCGGGACGAAGGGACAGTCGAGTATGGCTACACCTTC	CASIRDEGTVEYGYTF
NA	NA	TRBV27	TRBJ1-6	TGTGCCAGCAGTCTCCTACAGGGTTCCCTCCACTTT	CASSLLQGSLHF
NA	NA	TRBV28	TRBJ2-1	TGTGCCAGCAGCCCGGGACGCCTAAGAGGTTATGAGCAGTTCTTC	CASSPGRLRGYEQFF
NA	NA	TRBV9	TRBJ2-6	TGTGCCAGCAGCGTAGGGGACCGTTCAAGCTCTGGGGCCAACGTCCTGACTTTC	CASSVGDRSSSGANVLTF
NA	many	TRBV3-1	TRBJ2-7	TGTGCCAGCAGCCAAGATGGACTGGTCTACGAGCAGTACTTC	CASSQDGLVYEQYF
NA	few	TRBV2	TRBJ2-5	TGTGCCAGCAGTGAAGCGGGCACAGTCCAAGAGACCCAGTACTTC	CASSEAGTVQETQYF
TRBD1	NA	TRBV6-2/TRBV6-3	TRBJ2-6	TGTGCCAGCAGTTACTTGCTTCCGACAGGGGGGGTCTCTGGGGCCAACGTCCTGACTTTC	CASSYLLPTGGVSGANVLTF
NA	many	TRBV15	TRBJ2-5	TGTGCCACCAGCAGAGATCGGGGGGCCCAAGAGACCCAGTACTTC	CATSRDRGAQETQYF